Listed here are 8 T cell receptor beta chains from one sample, sequenced in a study of post-analysis software for immune sequencing data. Broader study findings: TRBV segments more frequent in patients than in controls numbered roughly 5 and included TRBV5-6, TRBV5-1 and TRBV20-1.

Prepared TCR beta cDNA libraries contained unique molecular identifiers. TCRdb ran MiXCR on the PCR reads and lists one entry per CDR3 protein. The table has about 540,000 distinct CDR3 sequences, approximately 31% seen once. For these receptors, no antigen is known. The sequencing input was blood. Receptors were obtained from a girl aged 2-17 years with multiple sclerosis.

This clonotype was picked up a small number of times. The rearrangement uses TRBV29-1 and TRBJ2-7, with TRBD2 matching 7 bases. J was trimmed by 2 bases and V by 6 bases; bases with no gene match: 7. The germline CDR1 and CDR2 sequences are SQVTM and ANQGSEA. This CDR3 comprises 13 residues. CDR3 DNA sequence: TGCAGCGTCCGCGGGACTAACCCCTACGAGCAGTACTTC. Its protein is CSVRGTNPYEQYF.

The chain uses TRBV5-8 and TRBJ1-2; D is uncertain. The germline gives CDR1 SGHTS, CDR2 YDEGEE. The V end lost 6 bases, the J end lost 4 bases, and 22 bases lay between the germline ends. The CDR3 is 16 amino acids. The CDR3 region is CASTDPGAQTGYGYTF. The CDR3 DNA sequence: TGTGCCAGCACCGACCCCGGAGCGCAGACCGGCTATGGCTACACCTTC.

J is TRBJ1-5 and V is TRBV20-1; D not resolved. CDR1 and CDR2 from the germline V gene are DFQATT and SNEGSKA (reference sequence). The length of the CDR3 is 12 residues. Trimming removed 8 bases from V and 2 bases from J, with 10 bases in between. As DNA, the CDR3 is TGCAGTACCTCGGGAGGCAATCAGCCCCAGCATTTT. Amino acids: CSTSGGNQPQHF.

The chain recombines TRBV6-6 with TRBJ1-3, with a possible D match to TRBD1 (5 bases). CDR1 MNHNY and CDR2 SVGAGI come from the germline V gene (reference sequence). The CDR3 covers 17 residues. Trimming stripped 3 bases from V and 0 bases from J, with 15 bases between. The CDR3 spells CASSYLMDTDSGNTIYF. The CDR3, as DNA: TGTGCCAGCAGTTATCTGATGGACACCGACTCTGGAAACACCATATATTTT.

This clonotype has just a few counts. The rearrangement links TRBV5-5 to TRBJ1-2, with D uncertain. V was pared by 0 bases and J by 4 bases, with 13 bases between. Germline CDR1 and CDR2: SGHKS and YYEKEE (reference sequence). The CDR3 is made up of 15 amino acids. As DNA, the CDR3 is TGTGCCAGCAGCTTGGTGTCGGAAGGCCGCTATGGCTACACCTTC. This sequence encodes CASSLVSEGRYGYTF.

The rearrangement joins TRBV7-9 to TRBJ2-7, with D tentatively TRBD1 (6 bases). Trimming stripped 0 bases from V and 0 bases from J, with 9 bases between. CDR1 and CDR2 from the germline V gene are SEHNR and FQNEAQ (reference sequence). CDR3 length: 15 amino acids. The CDR3 DNA sequence: TGTGCCAGCAGCTTAGCGGGGGCCTTCTCCTACGAGCAGTACTTC. This codes for CASSLAGAFSYEQYF.

This clonotype has only a few counts. The chain uses TRBV20-1 and TRBJ2-7; possibly TRBD2 for D (6 bases). V lost 3 bases and J lost 1, with 13 bases in between. The germline V gene encodes CDR1 DFQATT and CDR2 SNEGSKA (reference sequence). The CDR3 loop spans 14 amino acids. This chain's CDR3 is CSASPMEGSYEQYF. CDR3 bases: TGCAGTGCTAGTCCGATGGAGGGATCCTACGAGCAGTACTTC.

The chain is built from TRBV7-6 and TRBJ2-5; D remains ambiguous. Trimming removed 5 bases at V and 1 base at J, with 14 bases between. The length of the CDR3 is 15 residues. Germline V CDR1 and CDR2: SGHVS, FNYEAQ. Here the CDR3 DNA reads TGTGCCAGCAGCATATCCGTCAGGACCCAAGAGACCCAGTACTTC. It yields the protein CASSISVRTQETQYF.